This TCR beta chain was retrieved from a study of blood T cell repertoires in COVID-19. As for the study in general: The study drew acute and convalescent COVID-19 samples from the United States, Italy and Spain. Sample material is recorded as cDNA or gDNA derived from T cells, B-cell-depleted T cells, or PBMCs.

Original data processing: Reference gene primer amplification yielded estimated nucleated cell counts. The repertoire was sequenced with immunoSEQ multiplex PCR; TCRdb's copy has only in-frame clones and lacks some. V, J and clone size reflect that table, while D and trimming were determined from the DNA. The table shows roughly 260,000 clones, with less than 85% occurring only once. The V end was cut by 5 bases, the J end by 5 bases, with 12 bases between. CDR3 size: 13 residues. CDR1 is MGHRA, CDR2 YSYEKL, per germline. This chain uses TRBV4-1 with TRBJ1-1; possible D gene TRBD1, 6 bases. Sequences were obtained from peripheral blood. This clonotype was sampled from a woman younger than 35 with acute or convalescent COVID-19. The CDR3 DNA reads TGCGCCAGCAGCGGTACAGGGAAAACTGAAGCTTTCTTT. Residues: CASSGTGKTEAFF.